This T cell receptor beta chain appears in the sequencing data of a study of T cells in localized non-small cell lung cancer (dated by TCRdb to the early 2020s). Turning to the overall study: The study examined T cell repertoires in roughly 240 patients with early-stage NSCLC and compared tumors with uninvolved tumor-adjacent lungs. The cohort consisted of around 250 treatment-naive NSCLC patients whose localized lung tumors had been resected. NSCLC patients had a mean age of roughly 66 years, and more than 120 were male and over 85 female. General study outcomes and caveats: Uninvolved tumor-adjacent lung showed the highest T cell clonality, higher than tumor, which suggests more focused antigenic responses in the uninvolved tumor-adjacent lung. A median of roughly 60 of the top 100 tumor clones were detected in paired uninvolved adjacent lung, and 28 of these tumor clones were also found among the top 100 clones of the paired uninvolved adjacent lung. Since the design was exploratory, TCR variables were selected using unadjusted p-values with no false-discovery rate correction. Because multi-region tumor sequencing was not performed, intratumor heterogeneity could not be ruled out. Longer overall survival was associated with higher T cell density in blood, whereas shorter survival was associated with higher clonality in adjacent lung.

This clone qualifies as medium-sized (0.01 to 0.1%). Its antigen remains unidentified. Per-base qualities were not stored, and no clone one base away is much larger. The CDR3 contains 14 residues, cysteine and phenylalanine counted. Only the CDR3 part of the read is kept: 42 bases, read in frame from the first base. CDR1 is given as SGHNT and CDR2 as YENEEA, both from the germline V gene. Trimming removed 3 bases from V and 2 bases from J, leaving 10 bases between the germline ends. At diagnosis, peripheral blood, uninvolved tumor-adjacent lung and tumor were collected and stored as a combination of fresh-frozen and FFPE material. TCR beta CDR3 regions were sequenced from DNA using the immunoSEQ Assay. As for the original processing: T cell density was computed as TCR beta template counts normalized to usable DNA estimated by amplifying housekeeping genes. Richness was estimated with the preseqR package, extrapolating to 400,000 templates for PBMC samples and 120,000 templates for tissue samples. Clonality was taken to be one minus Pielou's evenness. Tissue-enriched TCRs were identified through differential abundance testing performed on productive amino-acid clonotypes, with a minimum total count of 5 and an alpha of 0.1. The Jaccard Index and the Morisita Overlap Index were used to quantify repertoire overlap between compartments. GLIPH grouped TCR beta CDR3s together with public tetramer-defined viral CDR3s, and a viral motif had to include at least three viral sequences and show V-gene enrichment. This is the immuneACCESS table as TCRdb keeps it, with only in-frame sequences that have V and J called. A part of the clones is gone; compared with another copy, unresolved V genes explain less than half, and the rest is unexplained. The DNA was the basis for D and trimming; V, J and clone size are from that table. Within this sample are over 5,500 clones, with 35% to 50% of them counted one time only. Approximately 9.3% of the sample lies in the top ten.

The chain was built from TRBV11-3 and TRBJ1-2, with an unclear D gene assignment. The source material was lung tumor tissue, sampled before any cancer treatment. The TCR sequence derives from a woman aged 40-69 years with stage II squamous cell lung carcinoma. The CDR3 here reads CASSLAGFNYGYTF. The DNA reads TGTGCCAGCAGCTTGGCGGGCTTCAACTATGGCTACACCTTC.